The clone carrying this T cell receptor (beta chain) was detected only a few times. Library preparation (for TCRbeta) was performed with unique molecular identifiers. MiXCR, run by TCRdb on the PCR reads, gives a single entry per CDR3 protein. The data show approximately 510,000 distinct CDR3 sequences, about a sixth seen once. The data were obtained in a study of T-cell reconstitution after alpha-beta-depleted transplantation in children. Germline V gives CDR1 ENHRY, CDR2 SYGVKD. V lost 3 bases, J lost 5 bases, and 17 bases lay in between. CDR3 length: 15 residues. V usage is TRBV10-3 and J usage is TRBJ2-7; D is possibly TRBD1 or TRBD2 (6 bases each). This clonotype was obtained from a human donor who donated a stem cell graft to a child with acute lymphoblastic leukemia. Sequenced material: PBMCs from the stem cell graft donor, taken from the stem cell graft. Written as DNA, the CDR3 is TGTGCCATCAGTGACGCGGGACACCCTTCCAACGAGCAGTACTTC. Translating gives CAISDAGHPSNEQYF.